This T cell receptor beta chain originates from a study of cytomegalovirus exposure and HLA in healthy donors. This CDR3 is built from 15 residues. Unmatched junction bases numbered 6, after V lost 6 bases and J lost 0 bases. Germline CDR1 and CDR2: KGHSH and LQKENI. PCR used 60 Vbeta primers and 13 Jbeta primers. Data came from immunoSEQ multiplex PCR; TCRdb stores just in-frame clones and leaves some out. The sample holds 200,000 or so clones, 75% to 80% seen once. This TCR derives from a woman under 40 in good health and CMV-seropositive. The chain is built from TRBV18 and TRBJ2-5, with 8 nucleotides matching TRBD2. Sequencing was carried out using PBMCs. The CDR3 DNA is TGTGCCAGCTCCCCCCCGGGAGGGTACCAAGAGACCCAGTACTTC. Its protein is CASSPPGGYQETQYF. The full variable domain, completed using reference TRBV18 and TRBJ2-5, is NAGVMQNPRHLVRRRGQEARLRCSPMKGHSHVYWYRQLPEEGLKFMVYLQKENIIDESGMPKERFSAEFPKEGPSILRIQQVVRGDSAAYFCASSPPGGYQETQYFGPGTRLLVL.